The next 2 T cell receptor beta chains were all read from a single sample in a study of T cell responses to AZD1222 COVID-19 vaccine. The method was immunoSEQ multiplex PCR; TCRdb's version includes in-frame clones alone and lacks a portion of them. This sample's clone table lists about 140,000 clones. The sample was peripheral blood. These receptors were collected from an adult in good health.

The chain is built from TRBV19 and TRBJ2-1, with 9 positions matching TRBD2. Germline CDR1 reads LNHDA; CDR2 reads SQIVND (reference sequence). This CDR3 region has 15 residues. V dropped 4 bases and J dropped 4; count of bases not matched to a gene: 5. The CDR3 DNA sequence: TGTGCCAGTAGTAAGACTAGCGGTGATTACAATGAGCAGTTCTTC. The encoded protein is CASSKTSGDYNEQFF.

The CDR3 coding sequence is TGTGCCAGCAGCCCGACTAGCGGGGGGTATTACAATGAGCAGTTCTTC. Residues: CASSPTSGGYYNEQFF. The V and J genes are TRBV11-2 and TRBJ2-1, with 13 bases identical to TRBD2. V gave up 5 bases and J gave up 4 bases; unmatched junction bases: 5. This CDR3 has 16 amino acids. CDR1 SGHAT and CDR2 FQNNGV come from the germline V gene. Complete variable domain (other parts from reference TRBV11-2 and TRBJ2-1): EAGVAQSPRYKIIEKRQSVAFWCNPISGHATLYWYQQILGQGPKLLIQFQNNGVVDDSQLPKDRFSAERLKGVDSTLKIQPAKLEDSAVYLCASSPTSGGYYNEQFFGPGTRLTVL.